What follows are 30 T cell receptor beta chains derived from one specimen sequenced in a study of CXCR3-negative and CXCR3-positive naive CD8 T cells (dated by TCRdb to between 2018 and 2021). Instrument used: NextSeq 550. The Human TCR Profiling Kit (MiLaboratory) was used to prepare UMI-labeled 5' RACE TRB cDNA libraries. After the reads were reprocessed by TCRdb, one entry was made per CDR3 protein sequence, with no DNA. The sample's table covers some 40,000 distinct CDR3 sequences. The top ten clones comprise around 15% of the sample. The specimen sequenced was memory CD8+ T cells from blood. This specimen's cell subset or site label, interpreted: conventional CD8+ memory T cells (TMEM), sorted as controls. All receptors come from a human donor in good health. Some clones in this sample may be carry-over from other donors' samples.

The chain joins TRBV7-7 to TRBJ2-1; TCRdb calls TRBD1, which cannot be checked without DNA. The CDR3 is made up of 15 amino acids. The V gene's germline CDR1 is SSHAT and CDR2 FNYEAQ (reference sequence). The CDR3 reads CASSLGQGAGNEQFF.

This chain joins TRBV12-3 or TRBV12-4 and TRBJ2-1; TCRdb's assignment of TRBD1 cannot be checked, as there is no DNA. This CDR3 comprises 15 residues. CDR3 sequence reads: CASSRQPLTYNEQFF.

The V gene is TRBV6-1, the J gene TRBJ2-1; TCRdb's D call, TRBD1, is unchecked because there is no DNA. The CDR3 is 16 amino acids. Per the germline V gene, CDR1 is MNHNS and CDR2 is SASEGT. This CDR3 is CASSVLAGTGENEQFF.

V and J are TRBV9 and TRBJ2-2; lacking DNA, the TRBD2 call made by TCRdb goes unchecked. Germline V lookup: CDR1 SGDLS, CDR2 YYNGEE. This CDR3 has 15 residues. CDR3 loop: CASSHGGANTGELFF.

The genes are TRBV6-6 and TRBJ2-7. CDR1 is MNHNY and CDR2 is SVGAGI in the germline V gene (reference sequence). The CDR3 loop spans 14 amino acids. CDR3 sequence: CASSLSGDIYEQYF.

CDR3 loop: CSAREVADYSYEQYF. The chain carries TRBV20-1 and TRBJ2-7; with no DNA, the TCRdb D assignment of TRBD2 cannot be verified. Looked up from germline, CDR1 is DFQATT and CDR2 is SNEGSKA (reference sequence). The CDR3 runs 15 residues.

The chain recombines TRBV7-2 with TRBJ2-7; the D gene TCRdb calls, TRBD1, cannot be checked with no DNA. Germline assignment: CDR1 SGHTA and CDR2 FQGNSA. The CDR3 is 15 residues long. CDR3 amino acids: CASSFHGAGTYEQYF.

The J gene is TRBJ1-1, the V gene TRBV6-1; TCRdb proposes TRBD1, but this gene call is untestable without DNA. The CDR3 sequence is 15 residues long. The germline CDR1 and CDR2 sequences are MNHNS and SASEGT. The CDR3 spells CASSPRLPPNTEAFF.

CDR3 protein: CASSQVGGEETQYF. The chain uses TRBV14 and TRBJ2-5; TCRdb's D call, TRBD1, is unchecked because there is no DNA. The CDR3 runs 14 residues. Germline CDR1 SGHDN, CDR2 FVKESK.

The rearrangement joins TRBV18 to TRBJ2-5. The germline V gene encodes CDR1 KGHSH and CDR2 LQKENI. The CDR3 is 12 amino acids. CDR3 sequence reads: CASSPPGETQYF.

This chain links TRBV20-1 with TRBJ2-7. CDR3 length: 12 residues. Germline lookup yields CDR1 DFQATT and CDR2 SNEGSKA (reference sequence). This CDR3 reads CSANDMTYEQYF.

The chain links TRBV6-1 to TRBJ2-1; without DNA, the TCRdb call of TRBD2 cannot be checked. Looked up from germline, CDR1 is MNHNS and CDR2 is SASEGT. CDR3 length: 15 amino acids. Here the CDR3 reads CASSETSGDVNEQFF.

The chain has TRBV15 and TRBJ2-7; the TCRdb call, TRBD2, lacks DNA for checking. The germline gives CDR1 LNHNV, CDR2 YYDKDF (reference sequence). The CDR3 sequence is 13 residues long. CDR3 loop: CATSREGPYEQYF.

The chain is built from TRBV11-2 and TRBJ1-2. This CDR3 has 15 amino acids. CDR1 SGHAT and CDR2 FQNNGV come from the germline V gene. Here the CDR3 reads CASSWAGGSHYGYTF.

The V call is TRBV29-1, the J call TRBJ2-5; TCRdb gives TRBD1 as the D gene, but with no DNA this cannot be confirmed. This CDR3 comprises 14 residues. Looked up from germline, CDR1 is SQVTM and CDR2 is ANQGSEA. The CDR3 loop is CSVEDLTAQETQYF.

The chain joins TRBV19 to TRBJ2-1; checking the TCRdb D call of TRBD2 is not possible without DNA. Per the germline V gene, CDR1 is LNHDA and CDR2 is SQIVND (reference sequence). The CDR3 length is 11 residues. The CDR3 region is CASSMGTAGLF. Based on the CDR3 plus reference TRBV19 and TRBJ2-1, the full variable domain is DGGITQSPKYLFRKEGQNVTLSCEQNLNHDAMYWYRQDPGQGLRLIYYSQIVNDFQKGDIAEGYSVSREKKESFPLTVTSAQKNPTAFYLCASSMGTAGLFGPGTRLTVL.

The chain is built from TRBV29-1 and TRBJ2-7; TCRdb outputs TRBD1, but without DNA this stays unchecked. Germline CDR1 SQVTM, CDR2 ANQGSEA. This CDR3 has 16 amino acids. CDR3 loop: CSVEDGTGTGIYEQYF.

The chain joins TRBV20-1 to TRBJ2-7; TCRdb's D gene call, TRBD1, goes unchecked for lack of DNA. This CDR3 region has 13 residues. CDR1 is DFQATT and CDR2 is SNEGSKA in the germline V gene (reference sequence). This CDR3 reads CSAPGQGPYEQYF.

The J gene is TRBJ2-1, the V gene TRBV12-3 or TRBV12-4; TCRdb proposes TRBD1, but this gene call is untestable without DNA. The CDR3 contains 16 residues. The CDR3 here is CASSPERGPLYNEQFF.

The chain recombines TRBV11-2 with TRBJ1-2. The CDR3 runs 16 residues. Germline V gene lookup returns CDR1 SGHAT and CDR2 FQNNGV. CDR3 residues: CASSPDSRSFLYGYTF.

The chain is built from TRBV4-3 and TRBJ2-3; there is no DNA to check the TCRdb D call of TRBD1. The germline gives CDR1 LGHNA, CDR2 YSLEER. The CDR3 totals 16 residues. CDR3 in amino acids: CASSQEVGGGADTQYF.

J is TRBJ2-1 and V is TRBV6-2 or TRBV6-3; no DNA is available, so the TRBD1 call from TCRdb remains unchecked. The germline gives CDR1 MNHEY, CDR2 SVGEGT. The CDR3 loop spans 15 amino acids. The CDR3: CASSFQGAVVSEQFF.

CDR3 region: CSARPEDMNTEAFF. The rearrangement links TRBV20-1 to TRBJ1-1. CDR1 and CDR2 from the germline V gene are DFQATT and SNEGSKA (reference sequence). The CDR3 contains 14 residues.

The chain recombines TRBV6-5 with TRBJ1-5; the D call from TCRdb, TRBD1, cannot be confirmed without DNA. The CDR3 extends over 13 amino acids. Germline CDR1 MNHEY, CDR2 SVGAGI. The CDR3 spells CASSSGGTQPQHF.

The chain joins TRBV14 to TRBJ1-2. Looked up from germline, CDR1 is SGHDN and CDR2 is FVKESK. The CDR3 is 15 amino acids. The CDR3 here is CASSPRWGANYGYTF.

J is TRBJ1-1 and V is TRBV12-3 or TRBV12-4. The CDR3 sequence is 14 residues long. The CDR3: CASSLGSMNAEAFF.

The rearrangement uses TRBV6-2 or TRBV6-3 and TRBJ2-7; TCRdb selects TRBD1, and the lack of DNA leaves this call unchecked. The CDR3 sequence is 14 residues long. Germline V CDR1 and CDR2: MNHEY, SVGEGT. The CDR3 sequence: CASSPRPGLYEQYF.

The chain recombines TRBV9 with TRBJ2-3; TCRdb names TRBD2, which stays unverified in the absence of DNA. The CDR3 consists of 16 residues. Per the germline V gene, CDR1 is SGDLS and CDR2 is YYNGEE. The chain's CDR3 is CASSVAGGGTTDTQYF.

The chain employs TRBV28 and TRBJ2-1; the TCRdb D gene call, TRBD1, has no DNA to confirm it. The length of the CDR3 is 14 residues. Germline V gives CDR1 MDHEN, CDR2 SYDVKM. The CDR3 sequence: CASRGVGLENEQFF.

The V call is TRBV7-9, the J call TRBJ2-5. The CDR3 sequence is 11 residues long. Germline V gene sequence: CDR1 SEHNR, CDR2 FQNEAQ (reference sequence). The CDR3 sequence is CASSAQETQYF.